The text below deals with one T cell receptor beta chain. This CDR3 contains 11 residues. The V and J ends lost 8 bases and 8 bases respectively, with 10 bases between them. The germline V gene has CDR1 SEHNR and CDR2 FQNEAQ (reference sequence). The entry originates in a study of shared clonotypes between healthy human individuals. Method: immunoSEQ multiplex PCR; TCRdb's copy keeps in-frame clones and lacks some. In the table there are roughly 680,000 clones, roughly 72% of which are singletons. Specimen: memory CD4+ T cells sorted from blood. Subset in this sample: CD45RA-negative fraction. The chain links TRBV7-9 to TRBJ2-1; no clear D. The TCR was taken from a woman younger than 45 in good health. CDR3 in amino acids: CASAFPYEQFF. CDR3 coding DNA: TGTGCCAGCGCCTTCCCCTATGAGCAGTTCTTC. The variable domain in full, with the rest retrieved from reference TRBV7-9 and TRBJ2-1, is DTGVSQNPRHKITKRGQNVTFRCDPISEHNRLYWYRQTLGQGPEFLTYFQNEAQLEKSRLLSDRFSAERPKGSFSTLEIQRTEQGDSAMYLCASAFPYEQFFGPGTRLTVL.